The rows below give T cell receptor beta chains drawn from one sample of a study of blood T cell repertoires in COVID-19. TCRdb's copy holds only in-frame clones and misses some; the assay was immunoSEQ multiplex PCR. The repertoire has about 300,000 clones, 90% of them found once; the top ten carry about 4.5%. Material for sequencing was PBMCs or T cells enriched from blood (not recorded which). The receptor source for this set is a woman aged 18-29 years with acute COVID-19. Each CDR3 is given with its conserved first and last residue. The D gene is left open where the match is weak. Clone size is shown for a subset of rows, as once, few, many or a class of expanded clone.

few	TRBD1	TRBV7-3	TRBJ2-1	TGTGCCAGCAGCTTAACCGCAGGGGGCGGGGATGAGCAGTTCTTC	CASSLTAGGGDEQFF
.	TRBD2	TRBV7-2	TRBJ2-3	TGTGCCAGCAGCTTAGGCGGGAGCGGCGATACGCAGTATTTT	CASSLGGSGDTQYF
many	.	TRBV5-1	TRBJ1-1	TGCGCCAGCAGCTTGGACAGGGCAATGAACACTGAAGCTTTCTTT	CASSLDRAMNTEAFF
once	.	TRBV7-9	TRBJ1-2	TGTGCCAGCAGCGGCAACAGGGACGACTTTAACTATGGCTACACCTTC	CASSGNRDDFNYGYTF
.	.	TRBV2	TRBJ2-7	TGTGCCAGCAGTGAAGCGGACATAGCCTACGAGCAGTACTTC	CASSEADIAYEQYF
.	TRBD1	TRBV11-3	TRBJ2-1	TGTGCCAGCAGCTTGGGATACAGGGGCTCCAGGTTCTTC	CASSLGYRGSRFF
.	TRBD1	TRBV27	TRBJ1-1	TGTGCCAGCAGTTTAAGGGCCCCGACAGGGATTGTGAACACTGAAGCTTTCTTT	CASSLRAPTGIVNTEAFF
.	.	TRBV5-1	TRBJ2-2	TGCGCCAGCAGTCCTAGCCTCTCGAACACCGGGGAGCTGTTTTTT	CASSPSLSNTGELFF
.	.	TRBV7-2	TRBJ1-5	TGTGCCAGCAGCTTAGTAGTCACAGGGTCTCAGCCCCAGCATTTT	CASSLVVTGSQPQHF
.	TRBD1	TRBV28	TRBJ1-2	TGTGCCAGCAGTTCGGGGGACAGCCTTGCGGACACCTTC	CASSSGDSLADTF